The 3 T cell receptor beta chains below come from one sample, sequenced in a study of cytotoxic CD8 clonotypes in ibrutinib-treated CLL. Here immunoSEQ multiplex PCR was the method, and the copy in TCRdb shows in-frame clones only, minus some. This table holds over 200,000 clones, over 65% found once. The sample in question was PBMCs, obtained after 12 months of ibrutinib treatment. The receptors were sampled from a human donor with chronic lymphocytic leukemia.

CDR3 region: CASRGTGDNEKLFF. The CDR3 DNA is TGCGCCAGCAGAGGGACAGGGGATAATGAAAAACTGTTTTTT. The chain is built from TRBV5-1 and TRBJ1-4; the match to TRBD1 covers 10 bases. The CDR3 is made up of 14 amino acids. V lost 5 bases and J lost 4; bases outside the gene matches: 2. Germline-derived CDR1 and CDR2 are SGHRS and YFSETQ.

This sequence joins TRBV27 and TRBJ2-1; no clear D. CDR1 is MNHEY and CDR2 is SMNVEV in the germline V gene (reference sequence). Trimming removed 5 bases from V and 3 bases from J, with 5 bases in between. CDR3 size: 12 residues. CDR3 residues: CASSPDYNEQFF. CDR3 sequence (DNA): TGTGCCAGCAGTCCTGACTACAATGAGCAGTTCTTC.

The chain recombines TRBV30 with TRBJ2-2, with TRBD1 identical over 7 bases. The junction had 8 bases not matched to a gene; V was cut back by 3 bases and J by 4 bases. The CDR3 has 15 amino acids. Germline CDR1 is GTSNPN and CDR2 is SVGIG (reference sequence). CDR3 region: CAWREGGAATGELFF. CDR3 nucleotide sequence: TGTGCCTGGAGAGAAGGGGGCGCCGCCACCGGGGAGCTGTTTTTT.